This T cell receptor (beta chain) was obtained from a study of OX40 agonist ivuxolimab in advanced cancers. The wider study: Partial responses were achieved by three patients: one hepatocellular carcinoma, two cutaneous melanoma.

Libraries were prepared by immunoSEQ multiplex PCR; TCRdb keeps only in-frame clonotypes and omits some of them. The data show 50,000 to 65,000 clones, 84% seen once. Trimming stripped 4 bases from V and 0 bases from J, with 16 bases between. The CDR3 extends over 16 amino acids. Germline assignment: CDR1 SGHRS and CDR2 YFSETQ. The receptor comes from an adult with an advanced solid tumor such as melanoma, head and neck, liver or kidney cancer. V usage is TRBV5-1 and J usage is TRBJ1-1; D is unclear. The sample was CD4+ or CD8+ T cells sorted from blood, taken in a trial of the OX40 agonist ivuxolimab. The CDR3 reads CASSPLGMVMNTEAFF. CDR3 sequence (DNA): TGCGCCAGCAGCCCTCTGGGTATGGTCATGAACACTGAAGCTTTCTTT.